This T cell receptor beta chain was found in a study of cytomegalovirus exposure and HLA in healthy donors. Study outcomes and limitations: As a later analysis revealed, the rate of TCR association differed by HLA locus, with DRB1 most and HLA-C fewest.

The germline gives CDR1 SNHLY, CDR2 FYNNEI. Trimming pared 2 bases from V and 5 bases from J, leaving 13 bases between. The CDR3 runs to 14 residues. Only a few counts were recorded for this clone. The antigen remains unidentified. The PCR employed 60 Vbeta primers together with 13 Jbeta primers. Using immunoSEQ multiplex PCR, the repertoire was profiled, and TCRdb retains in-frame clones only, with some absent. The table lists 180,000 or so clones, over 75% of them singletons. The rearrangement links TRBV2 to TRBJ2-7, with no clear D. This sequence originates from a man aged 18 to 29 in good health and CMV-seropositive. The sample consisted of PBMCs. The CDR3 loop is CASSESVIPHEQYF. CDR3 coding DNA: TGTGCCAGCAGTGAATCGGTCATCCCTCACGAGCAGTACTTC.